These 30 T cell receptor beta chains came from one sample sequenced in a study of blood T cells in healthy people across ages. The second PCR ran roughly 7 to 12 cycles with a sample-barcoded 5' primer and J-beta primers. TCRdb itself ran the 5' RACE reads through MiXCR, one entry per CDR3 protein. The sample shows about 1 million distinct CDR3 sequences, 35% to 55% of them seen only once. Source material: blood. Every receptor here comes from a woman aged 60-75 years in good health.

Points on this clonotype: The junction shows a germline mismatch at one end, possibly a read error. The genes are TRBV25-1 and TRBJ2-4, with 8 bases aligning to TRBD1. The J call may be wrong; the DNA end is better matched by TRBJ2-7. CDR3 length: 13 residues. Germline CDR1 and CDR2: MGHDK and SYGVNS. CDR3 sequence reads: CAGSGGTGYEQYF. The CDR3 DNA follows: TGTGCCGGCAGTGGGGGGACAGGCTACGAGCAGTACTTC.

This rearrangement joins TRBV7-9 to TRBJ2-7, with a possible D match to TRBD1 (6 bases). Germline loops: CDR1 SEHNR, CDR2 FQNEAQ (reference sequence). Deletions cut 5 bases from V and 7 bases from J, with 9 bases between. The CDR3 totals 11 residues. CDR3 amino acids: CASSLDREQYF. CDR3 nucleotide sequence: TGTGCCAGCAGCCTAGACAGGGAGCAGTACTTC.

Only a few counts were recorded for this clonotype. This chain connects TRBV14 to TRBJ1-1; D is ambiguous. Deletions cut 1 base from V and 4 bases from J, with 4 bases between. CDR1 SGHDN and CDR2 FVKESK come from the germline V gene. CDR3 length: 12 residues. The chain's CDR3 is CASSQGATEAFF. Written as DNA, the CDR3 is TGTGCCAGCAGCCAAGGGGCCACTGAAGCTTTCTTT. The full variable domain, with the rest looked up from reference TRBV14 and TRBJ1-1, is EAGVTQFPSHSVIEKGQTVTLRCDPISGHDNLYWYRRVMGKEIKFLLHFVKESKQDESGMPNNRFLAERTGGTYSTLKVQPAELEDSGVYFCASSQGATEAFFGQGTRLTVV.

The rearrangement links TRBV7-3 to TRBJ2-3, with 10 positions matching TRBD2. Trimming cost V 5 bases and J 2 bases; bases outside gene matches: 4. Germline CDR1 SGHTA, CDR2 FQGTGA. The CDR3 extends over 15 amino acids. The CDR3, as DNA: TGTGCCAGCAGCGTCACTAGCGGGAACACAGATACGCAGTATTTT. Encoded protein: CASSVTSGNTDTQYF.

The sample holds a few counts of this clonotype. V and J are TRBV9 and TRBJ1-1; the D is unclear. CDR1 and CDR2 from the germline V gene are SGDLS and YYNGEE. This CDR3 region has 16 residues. The V gene lost 3 bases and the J gene lost 0 bases, with 15 bases spanning the gap. CDR3 DNA sequence: TGTGCCAGCAGCGAGAGGCTCCAAGGTGTGAACACTGAAGCTTTCTTT. As protein: CASSERLQGVNTEAFF.

This chain links TRBV2 with TRBJ2-1, with D tentatively TRBD1 or TRBD2 (5 bases each). The CDR3 extends over 14 amino acids. Germline CDR1 is SNHLY and CDR2 is FYNNEI. The ends were cut back, 9 bases at V and 0 bases at J, with 12 bases in the middle. The CDR3 bases are TGTGCCAGTCGCCGGGACCTCTCCTACAATGAGCAGTTCTTC. Translation: CASRRDLSYNEQFF.

This clonotype was detected a few times. The CDR3 nucleotides are TGTGCCATCAGCCGGGAGGGGAACATTCAGTACTTC. It yields the protein CAISREGNIQYF. The V gene is TRBV10-3, the J gene TRBJ2-4, with TRBD2 matching over 8 bases. Per germline, CDR1 ENHRY and CDR2 SYGVKD. V gave up 6 bases and J gave up 7 bases; unmatched junction bases: 2. This CDR3 contains 12 residues.

The chain uses TRBV12-3 or TRBV12-4 and TRBJ2-4, with 10 positions matching TRBD1. The CDR3 totals 16 residues. With 6 bases clipped from V and 7 bases from J, the junction kept 12 bases outside the gene matches. The CDR3 loop is CASSPGQGDLGNIQYF. The CDR3 DNA reads TGTGCCAGCAGCCCTGGACAGGGGGATTTGGGGAACATTCAGTACTTC.

This clonotype appeared a few times. The V call is TRBV5-1, the J call TRBJ2-7; D may be TRBD1 (5 bases). Gene TRBJ2-4 matches the end of the DNA better, so the J call may be wrong. Germline V CDR1 and CDR2: SGHRS, YFSETQ. The CDR3 is made up of 14 amino acids. The CDR3 protein is CASSLMQGSRIQYF. The DNA of the CDR3 is TGCGCCAGCAGCTTGATGCAGGGTTCTCGCATTCAGTACTTC.

This clonotype has more than one count but fewer than ten. This chain links TRBV29-1 with TRBJ1-2; D perhaps matches TRBD1 (5 bases). Trimming left V 1 base short and J 1 base short, with 10 bases between. This CDR3 has 14 amino acids. Germline V gene sequence: CDR1 SQVTM, CDR2 ANQGSEA. The CDR3 nucleotides are TGCAGCGTTGAAGTGTGGGGACTTAACTATGGCTACACCTTC. Amino acid sequence: CSVEVWGLNYGYTF.

CDR3 amino acids: CASSLIGSQADTQYF. CDR3 nucleotides: TGTGCCAGCAGCTTGATTGGAAGTCAAGCAGATACGCAGTATTTT. The chain recombines TRBV7-3 with TRBJ2-3; D gene unclear. The V and J ends lost 3 bases and 4 bases respectively, with 14 bases between them. Per the germline V gene, CDR1 is SGHTA and CDR2 is FQGTGA. This CDR3 spans 15 amino acids.

This clonotype was counted a few times. Since a much larger clone is just one base distant, this may be a read error. The chain carries TRBV20-1 and TRBJ2-1, with 10 nucleotides matching TRBD2. The CDR3 extends over 15 amino acids. The germline V gene encodes CDR1 DFQATT and CDR2 SNEGSKA (reference sequence). CDR3 protein: CSARGWGLANNERFF. The CDR3 DNA is TGCAGTGCTAGAGGGTGGGGACTAGCGAACAATGAGCGGTTCTTC.

This clonotype was counted many times. The chain is built from TRBV29-1 and TRBJ2-3, with D tentatively TRBD1 (6 bases). Trimming pared 4 bases from V and 5 bases from J, leaving 16 bases between. CDR1 SQVTM and CDR2 ANQGSEA come from the germline V gene. CDR3 length: 14 amino acids. CDR3 sequence (DNA): TGCAGCGTTGGAGGGGGTGCCGACGAAGATACGCAGTATTTT. Its protein is CSVGGGADEDTQYF.

This clonotype was recorded once. The chain links TRBV7-9 to TRBJ2-3; D possibly corresponds to TRBD1 (6 bases). The CDR3 is made up of 16 amino acids. Trimming took 1 base from V and 5 from J, leaving 16 bases between them. CDR1 and CDR2 from the germline V gene are SEHNR and FQNEAQ (reference sequence). CDR3 coding DNA: TGTGCCAGCAGCTTAGAGGAGACAGGTTTGATAGATACGCAGTATTTT. Its translation: CASSLEETGLIDTQYF.

The V gene is TRBV7-7, the J gene TRBJ2-3; a weak D match, TRBD1 (6 bases). The germline V gene has CDR1 SSHAT and CDR2 FNYEAQ (reference sequence). The CDR3 consists of 13 residues. Between the trimmed V and J ends, which lost 5 bases and 6 bases, there was a span of 12 bases. Here the CDR3 reads CASSPGQPDTQYF. The DNA of the CDR3 is TGTGCCAGCAGCCCAGGACAGCCCGATACGCAGTATTTT.

A remark on this clonotype: Germline and junction disagree at one end, which may indicate a read error. The chain is built from TRBV12-3 or TRBV12-4 and TRBJ2-3; TRBD2 matches at 13 bases. The CDR3 sequence is 16 residues long. The CDR3 reads CAITRGTSGMTETQYF. CDR3 bases: TGTGCCATCACTAGAGGGACTAGCGGGATGACAGAGACGCAGTATTTT.

The sample holds many counts of this clonotype. The CDR3 region has the DNA TGCGCCAGCAGCTTGGCCCCAGCGGGAGTGGGAAATGAGCAGTTCTTC. Protein: CASSLAPAGVGNEQFF. The chain couples TRBV5-1 to TRBJ2-1; 8 bases line up with TRBD2. V gave up 0 bases and J gave up 7 bases; unmatched junction bases: 9. CDR1 is SGHRS and CDR2 is YFSETQ in the germline V gene. CDR3 size: 16 residues.

The CDR3: CSGKQGGGYTF. CDR3 bases: TGCAGCGGTAAACAGGGTGGTGGCTACACCTTC. The genes are TRBV29-1 and TRBJ1-2; TRBD1 is a possible D gene (6 bases). Germline values: CDR1 SQVTM, CDR2 ANQGSEA. V was pared by 7 bases and J by 7 bases, with 13 bases between. CDR3 length: 11 amino acids.

This clonotype was observed a handful of times. CDR3 nucleotides: TGTGCCAGCAGTGAACCAACGACTAGCGGGAGCTACGAGCAGTACTTC. This codes for CASSEPTTSGSYEQYF. The V gene is TRBV25-1, the J gene TRBJ2-7; TRBD2 matches 12 bases. V lost 2 bases and J lost 3; bases outside the gene matches: 5. CDR3 length: 16 amino acids. The germline V gene encodes CDR1 MGHDK and CDR2 SYGVNS.

The chain carries TRBV20-1 and TRBJ2-5; 7 bases line up with TRBD1. The CDR3 is 12 residues long. Germline V lookup: CDR1 DFQATT, CDR2 SNEGSKA (reference sequence). Unmatched junction bases numbered 4, after V lost 5 bases and J lost 4 bases. In nucleotides, the CDR3 is TGCAGTGCTCCCGACAGGGTAGAGACCCAGTACTTC. Protein: CSAPDRVETQYF.

The rearrangement links TRBV24-1 to TRBJ2-4, with TRBD1 identical over 10 bases. The trim removed 3 bases at V and 1 base at J, leaving 5 bases unmatched. CDR1 KGHDR and CDR2 SFDVKD come from the germline V gene. CDR3 length: 17 amino acids. The CDR3 is CATSDRDRGQAKNIQYF. CDR3 bases: TGTGCCACCAGTGATAGAGACAGGGGGCAGGCCAAAAACATTCAGTACTTC.

This clonotype has just a few counts. The CDR3 protein is CASSPRETSGRPHNEQFF. The CDR3 nucleotides are TGTGCCAGCAGCCCCCGAGAGACTAGCGGGAGGCCCCACAATGAGCAGTTCTTC. J is TRBJ2-1 and V is TRBV27, with 13 bases aligning to TRBD2. Germline CDR1 is MNHEY and CDR2 is SMNVEV (reference sequence). The V gene end was trimmed by 6 bases and the J gene end by 5 bases; junction bases not matched to a gene: 13. There are 18 residues in the CDR3.

This sequence joins TRBV3-1 and TRBJ1-6; D is possibly TRBD1 (5 bases). The V and J ends lost 3 bases and 12 bases respectively, with 6 bases between them. Germline lookup yields CDR1 LGHDT and CDR2 YNNKEL (reference sequence). This CDR3 comprises 11 residues. CDR3 sequence reads: CASSQGEPLHF. The CDR3 coding sequence is TGTGCCAGCAGCCAGGGGGAACCCCTCCACTTT.

This clonotype was detected many times. This chain joins TRBV20-1 and TRBJ2-1; TRBD1 aligns across 7 bases. V gave up 0 bases and J gave up 5 bases; unmatched junction bases: 4. In germline, CDR1 is DFQATT, CDR2 SNEGSKA (reference sequence). This CDR3 contains 14 residues. CDR3 DNA sequence: TGCAGTGCTAGAGATGGGACAGACCACAATGAGCAGTTCTTC. Protein product: CSARDGTDHNEQFF.

This clonotype was counted between two and nine times. This chain joins TRBV29-1 and TRBJ2-1; D is possibly TRBD2 (7 bases). The V end lost 6 bases, the J end lost 4 bases, and 22 bases lay between the germline ends. This CDR3 is built from 16 residues. Per the germline V gene, CDR1 is SQVTM and CDR2 is ANQGSEA. The CDR3 loop reads CSVSGGGRARYNEQFF. The CDR3 DNA sequence: TGCAGCGTAAGCGGAGGGGGGAGGGCCCGGTACAATGAGCAGTTCTTC.

The chain is built from TRBV2 and TRBJ2-3; the D is unclear. CDR1 and CDR2 from the germline V gene are SNHLY and FYNNEI. The CDR3 length is 15 residues. Trimming took off 10 bases at V and 3 bases at J, with 20 bases between the two ends. CDR3 sequence: CATAQNRLGTDTQYF. In DNA, the CDR3 is TGTGCCACCGCGCAGAACCGTCTGGGGACAGATACGCAGTATTTT.

The V gene is TRBV12-3 or TRBV12-4, the J gene TRBJ2-1; D is ambiguous. V shed 2 bases and J shed 9 bases, with 5 bases lying between them. The CDR3 contains 11 residues. The CDR3 reads CASSLQIEQFF. CDR3 sequence (DNA): TGTGCCAGCAGTTTACAGATTGAGCAGTTCTTC.

The chain has TRBV4-1 and TRBJ2-2; a possible D gene is TRBD2 (6 bases). The CDR3 runs to 15 residues. Trimming pared 7 bases from V and 1 base from J, leaving 13 bases between. Germline V gene data show CDR1 as MGHRA and CDR2 as YSYEKL. CDR3 bases: TGCGCCAGCAAGACGGAGGGAGGGAACACCGGGGAGCTGTTTTTT. Protein sequence: CASKTEGGNTGELFF.

The chain combines TRBV3-1 with TRBJ1-2, with 7 nucleotides matching TRBD1. The J segment lost 6 bases and the V segment lost 0 bases, leaving 7 bases of the junction unmatched. Per germline, CDR1 LGHDT and CDR2 YNNKEL (reference sequence). This CDR3 has 15 residues. CDR3 DNA: TGTGCCAGCAGCCAAGAAGCGAGAGGGACAGATGGCTACACCTTC. Its translation: CASSQEARGTDGYTF.

In the case of this clonotype: Germline and junction disagree at one end, which may indicate a read error. This chain links TRBV5-6 with TRBJ2-7, with TRBD2 matching 10 bases. The CDR3 consists of 16 residues. Per the germline V gene, CDR1 is SGHDT and CDR2 is YYEEEE. CDR3 DNA: TGTGCCAGCAGAACTTGGGGAGCGGGAGGGACCTATGAGCAGTACTTC. Translated, it gives CASRTWGAGGTYEQYF.